This T cell receptor (beta chain) was recorded in a study of T cell clones after liver transplantation (dated by TCRdb to the late 2010s). At the level of the whole study: ITN030ST, the source of the samples, was a randomized trial that attempted immunosuppression withdrawal within 2 years of liver transplantation. Blood samples were collected pre-transplant, then pre-randomization ahead of withdrawal, and finally post-randomization once withdrawal had either been completed or failed. No induction therapy was given to the subjects, and standard immunosuppression was administered until randomization at 12-24 months post-transplant. A cohort of 8 liver transplant recipients was studied, of whom 3 were classified as tolerant and 5 as non-tolerant. Donor-reactive T cell clones were identified by TCRbeta sequencing following a pre-transplant mixed lymphocyte reaction and were subsequently tracked in post-transplant blood. Three of the eight recipients were HCV-positive; the others were transplanted for non-autoimmune, non-viral indications. Third party-reactive TCRbeta sequences from pre-transplant MLRs were also identified as an antigen-independent comparator for donor-reactive sequences. To count as tolerant, a recipient had to stay completely off immunosuppression for at least one year without liver enzymes climbing beyond twice the upper limit of normal.

A single count supports this clone. Its antigen is not yet known. Base qualities are not at hand, and no much larger clone is one base apart. General findings and caveats noted by the study authors: When repertoire turnover was taken into account, detection of donor-reactive sequences was significantly reduced in 7 of 8 subjects for CD4 and in 8 of 8 subjects for CD8. Donor-reactive sequences decreased more than third party-reactive sequences, which suggests partial antigen-specific deletion that was not related to withdrawal success. Because no allograft tissue specimens were available, donor-reactive T cells may have migrated into the graft instead of being deleted. A significant post-transplant decrease in circulating donor-reactive CD4 TCRbeta sequences was observed in 5 of 8 subjects, irrespective of tolerance or HCV status. Because of small, heterogeneous patient numbers and non-standardized post-transplant time points, the conclusions were only preliminary. Low numbers of available donor cells limited the measurable donor-reactive repertoire in two subjects.

Using immunoSEQ, frozen genomic DNA was subjected to high-throughput TCRbeta CDR3 sequencing, a process that included PCR amplification, mapping, bias correction and internal controls. In the source study's methods: Only productive rearrangements were retained, with each unique TCRbeta sequence defined by its CDR3 nucleotide sequence together with its V and J gene. A sequence counted as donor-reactive only if the sequence showed at least 5-fold expansion in CFSE-low cells compared with unstimulated pre-transplant cells and had a frequency of at least 0.01%. To ensure at least 90% detection power, minimum frequency thresholds were set for each subject based on that subject's lowest-template unstimulated sample. Jensen-Shannon divergence between the top 1000 TCRbeta sequences post- versus pre-transplant served as the measure of repertoire turnover. Two-sided Fisher's exact tests were used to test for changes in the detection of donor-reactive sequences. Entries here come from immuneACCESS through TCRdb and include only in-frame sequences with V and J called. Some clones fail to appear in such tables; in the studies checked, an unresolved V gene covers under half of the shortfall, and the cause of the remainder is unknown. V and J calls and clone size follow that table, whereas D and trimming were derived from the DNA. In all, the sample holds roughly 100,000 clones, and about 86% of those were seen once. Jointly, the top ten make up approximately 3% of the sample.

Unstimulated PBMCs, after thawing, were stained for CD3, CD4 and CD8 and then FACS-sorted into CD3+CD4+ and CD3+CD8+ populations. Each of the 8 studied subjects was randomized to immunosuppression withdrawal. The Qiagen DNeasy Blood and Tissue Kit was used for isolation of genomic DNA. The receptor comes from a human patient who received a liver transplant. After a transplant, some T cells may be of graft donor origin. The sequenced sample was CD4+ T cells from blood, obtained approximately 43 months after liver transplant.

Here the CDR3 is given as CASSLIGTAGYNEQFF. At the DNA level, the sequence is TGTGCCAGCAGTTTGATCGGGACAGCAGGCTACAATGAGCAGTTCTTC. The chain is assembled from TRBV27 and TRBJ2-1; 7 bases in between match TRBD1. V is trimmed back by 3 bases and J by 3 bases, and the junction contains 8 bases that no gene match accounts for. CDR1 and CDR2 are drawn from the germline V gene (reference sequence): MNHEY, SMNVEV. There are 16 amino acids in the CDR3, from cysteine to phenylalanine inclusive. The CDR3 DNA has 48 bases and is translated from base 1.